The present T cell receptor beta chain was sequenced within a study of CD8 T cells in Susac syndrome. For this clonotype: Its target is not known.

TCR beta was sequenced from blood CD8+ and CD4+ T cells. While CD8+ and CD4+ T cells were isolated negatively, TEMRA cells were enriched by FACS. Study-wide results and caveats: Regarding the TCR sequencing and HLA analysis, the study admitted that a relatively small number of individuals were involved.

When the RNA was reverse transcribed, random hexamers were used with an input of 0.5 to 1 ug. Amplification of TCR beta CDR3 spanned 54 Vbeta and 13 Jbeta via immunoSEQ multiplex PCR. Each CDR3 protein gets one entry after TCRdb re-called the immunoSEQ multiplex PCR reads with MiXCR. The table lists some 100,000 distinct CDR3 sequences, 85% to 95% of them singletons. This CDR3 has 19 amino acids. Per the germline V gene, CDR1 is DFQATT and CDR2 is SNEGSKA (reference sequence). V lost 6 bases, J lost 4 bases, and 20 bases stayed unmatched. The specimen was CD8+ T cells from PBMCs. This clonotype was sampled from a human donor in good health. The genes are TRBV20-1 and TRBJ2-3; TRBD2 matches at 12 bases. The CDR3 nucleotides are TGCAGTGCCAACCCCTACCCTAGCGGGGGGGTGTTAGAGGCAGATACGCAGTATTTT. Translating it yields CSANPYPSGGVLEADTQYF.